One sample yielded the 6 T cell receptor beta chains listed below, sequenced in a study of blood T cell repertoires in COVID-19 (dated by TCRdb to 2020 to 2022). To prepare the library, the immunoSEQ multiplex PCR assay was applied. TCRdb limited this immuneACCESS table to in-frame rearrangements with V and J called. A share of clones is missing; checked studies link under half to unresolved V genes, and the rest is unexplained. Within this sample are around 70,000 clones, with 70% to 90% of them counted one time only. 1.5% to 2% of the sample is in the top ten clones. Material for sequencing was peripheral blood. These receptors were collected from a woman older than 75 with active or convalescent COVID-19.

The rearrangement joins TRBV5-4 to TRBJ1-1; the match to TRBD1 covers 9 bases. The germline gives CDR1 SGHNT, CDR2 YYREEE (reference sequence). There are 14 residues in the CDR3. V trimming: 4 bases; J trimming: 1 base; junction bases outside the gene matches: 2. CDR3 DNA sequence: TGTGCCAGCAGCCCGGGACAGGGGAACACTGAAGCTTTCTTT. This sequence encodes CASSPGQGNTEAFF.

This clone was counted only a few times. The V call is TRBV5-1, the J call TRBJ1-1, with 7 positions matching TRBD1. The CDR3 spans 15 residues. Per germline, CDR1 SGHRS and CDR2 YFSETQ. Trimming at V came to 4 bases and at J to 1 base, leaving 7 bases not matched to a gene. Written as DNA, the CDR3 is TGCGCCAGCAGCCTGGGGGACAGAACGAACACTGAAGCTTTCTTT. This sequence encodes CASSLGDRTNTEAFF. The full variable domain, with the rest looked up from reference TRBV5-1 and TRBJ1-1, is KAGVTQTPRYLIKTRGQQVTLSCSPISGHRSVSWYQQTPGQGLQFLFEYFSETQRNKGNFPGRFSGRQFSNSRSEMNVSTLELGDSALYLCASSLGDRTNTEAFFGQGTRLTVV.

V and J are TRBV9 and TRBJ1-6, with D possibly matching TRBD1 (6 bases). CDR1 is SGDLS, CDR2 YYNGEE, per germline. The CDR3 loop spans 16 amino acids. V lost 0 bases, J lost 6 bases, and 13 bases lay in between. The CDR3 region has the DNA TGTGCCAGCAGCGTAGCTCTGGCAGGGGTTAATTCACCCCTCCACTTT. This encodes CASSVALAGVNSPLHF. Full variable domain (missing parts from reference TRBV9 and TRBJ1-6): DSGVTQTPKHLITATGQRVTLRCSPRSGDLSVYWYQQSLDQGLQFLIQYYNGEERAKGNILERFSAQQFPDLHSELNLSSLELGDSALYFCASSVALAGVNSPLHFGNGTRLTVT.

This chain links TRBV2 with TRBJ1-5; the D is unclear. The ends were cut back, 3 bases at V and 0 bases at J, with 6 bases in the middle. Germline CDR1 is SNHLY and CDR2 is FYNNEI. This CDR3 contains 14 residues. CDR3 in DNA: TGTGCCAGCAGTGACTCACATAGCAATCAGCCCCAGCATTTT. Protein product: CASSDSHSNQPQHF.

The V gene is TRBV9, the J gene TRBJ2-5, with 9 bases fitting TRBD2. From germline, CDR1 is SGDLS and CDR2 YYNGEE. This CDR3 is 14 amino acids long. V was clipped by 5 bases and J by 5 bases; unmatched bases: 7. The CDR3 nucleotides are TGTGCCAGCAGTTTTACTAGCGGGCCGGAGACCCAGTACTTC. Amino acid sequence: CASSFTSGPETQYF.

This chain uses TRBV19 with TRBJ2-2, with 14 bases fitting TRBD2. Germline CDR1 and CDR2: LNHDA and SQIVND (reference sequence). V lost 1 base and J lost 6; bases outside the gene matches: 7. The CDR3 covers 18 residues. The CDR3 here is CASSIGLAGGISPGELFF. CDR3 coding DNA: TGTGCCAGTAGTATAGGACTAGCGGGAGGGATAAGTCCCGGGGAGCTGTTTTTT.